These 14 T cell receptor beta chains were sequenced from one sample in a study of immune evolution from preneoplasia to lung adenocarcinoma. The method was immunoSEQ multiplex PCR; TCRdb's version includes in-frame clones alone and lacks a portion of them. The data show over 30,000 clones, roughly 74% seen once. The sequencing input was FFPE invasive lung adenocarcinoma tissue. Receptors originate from a person aged 55-75 years with lung adenocarcinoma.

V is TRBV18 and J is TRBJ1-2; no clear D gene. CDR3 size: 13 residues. Germline V lookup: CDR1 KGHSH, CDR2 LQKENI. V lost 0 bases and J lost 5, with 7 bases in between. Written as DNA, the CDR3 is TGTGCCAGCTCACCACCCAGCCGGTATGGCTACACCTTC. It encodes CASSPPSRYGYTF.

The V and J genes are TRBV5-5 and TRBJ2-2, with D maybe TRBD1 (6 bases). The CDR3 has 15 amino acids. Germline CDR1 and CDR2: SGHKS and YYEKEE (reference sequence). The germline V and J ends were trimmed by 0 bases and 5 bases, with 11 bases remaining between them. The CDR3 sequence: CASSLEGVETGELFF. CDR3 nucleotides: TGTGCCAGCAGCTTGGAGGGGGTAGAGACCGGGGAGCTGTTTTTT.

This clone came up a few times. The chain employs TRBV19 and TRBJ2-6; D uncertain. CDR1 and CDR2 from the germline V gene are LNHDA and SQIVND (reference sequence). The CDR3 is made up of 15 amino acids. V lost 3 bases to trimming and J lost 2 bases, with 8 bases between them. The CDR3 reads CASSITNTGANVLTF. CDR3 DNA: TGTGCCAGTAGTATTACTAATACTGGGGCCAACGTCCTGACTTTC.

The genes are TRBV9 and TRBJ1-1; D remains ambiguous. CDR1 and CDR2 (germline): SGDLS, YYNGEE. V gave up 4 bases and J gave up 1 base, with 14 bases separating them. CDR3 length equals 15 residues. The CDR3 reads CASSPGGIQNTEAFF. CDR3 sequence (DNA): TGTGCCAGCAGCCCCGGAGGGATACAGAACACTGAAGCTTTCTTT.

The chain links TRBV7-3 to TRBJ2-1; 7 bases fit TRBD1. This CDR3 comprises 15 residues. Unmatched junction bases numbered 12, after V lost 5 bases and J lost 8 bases. The germline V gene has CDR1 SGHTA and CDR2 FQGTGA. DNA for the CDR3: TGTGCCAGCAGCCGTCGACAGGGAATCAGGGATGAGCAGTTCTTC. This encodes CASSRRQGIRDEQFF.

The chain is built from TRBV6-6 and TRBJ1-1, with TRBD1 matching over 8 bases. The V segment lost 5 bases and the J segment 3 bases; nucleotides outside the gene matches: 5. This CDR3 is 14 amino acids long. The germline V gene has CDR1 MNHNY and CDR2 SVGAGI (reference sequence). The CDR3 DNA follows: TGTGCCAGCAGTCGCCAGGGGGCCCACACTGAAGCTTTCTTT. It encodes CASSRQGAHTEAFF.

CDR3 protein: CASSRGGGTLSTDTQYF. CDR3 coding DNA: TGCGCCAGCAGCCGAGGGGGGGGGACCCTGAGCACAGATACGCAGTATTTT. This chain connects TRBV4-1 to TRBJ2-3, with D perhaps TRBD2 (7 bases). Germline CDR1 reads MGHRA; CDR2 reads YSYEKL. The CDR3 has 17 amino acids. The V gene lost 4 bases and the J gene lost 0 bases, with 17 bases spanning the gap.

V usage is TRBV6-6 and J usage is TRBJ2-5, with 9 positions matching TRBD2. With V trimmed by 11 bases and J by 5 bases, 12 bases remained unmatched. CDR1 and CDR2 from the germline V gene are MNHNY and SVGAGI (reference sequence). This CDR3 is built from 14 residues. This chain's CDR3 is CACSSSGIGETQYF. CDR3 DNA sequence: TGTGCCTGTTCCTCTAGCGGGATAGGTGAGACCCAGTACTTC.

This chain links TRBV7-3 with TRBJ2-3, with D unclear. Trimming stripped 5 bases from V and 5 bases from J, with 11 bases between. CDR1 and CDR2 (germline): SGHTA, FQGTGA. The CDR3 contains 13 residues. The CDR3, as DNA: TGTGCCAGCAGCCTGATGTGGGGAGATACGCAGTATTTT. Its protein is CASSLMWGDTQYF.

The chain has TRBV5-1 and TRBJ2-1; a weak D match, TRBD2 (5 bases). This CDR3 has 12 amino acids. The V and J ends lost 0 bases and 12 bases respectively, with 10 bases between them. Germline V gene sequence: CDR1 SGHRS, CDR2 YFSETQ. CDR3 in DNA: TGCGCCAGCAGCTTGGAGGGAGACTTGCAGTTCTTC. Protein: CASSLEGDLQFF.

This clone appeared a single time. This chain links TRBV19 with TRBJ1-5, with TRBD1 as a possible D gene (6 bases). Germline CDR1 and CDR2: LNHDA and SQIVND (reference sequence). This CDR3 contains 13 residues. V dropped 6 bases and J dropped 3 bases, with 9 bases sitting between them. The CDR3 reads CASRDSNNQPQHF. CDR3 in DNA: TGTGCCAGTAGGGACAGCAACAATCAGCCCCAGCATTTT.

This clone has just a few counts. This rearrangement joins TRBV7-4 to TRBJ2-7, with TRBD1 matching 9 bases. V was clipped by 1 base and J by 0 bases; unmatched bases: 7. The CDR3 length is 17 residues. Germline CDR1 reads SGHVT; CDR2 reads SQSDAQ. CDR3 residues: CASSLGLSDRGSYEQYF. As DNA, the CDR3 is TGTGCCAGCAGCTTAGGGCTGTCGGACAGGGGCTCCTACGAGCAGTACTTC.

This clone is termed medium-sized. Written as DNA, the CDR3 is TGTGCCAGCATTCGGCTCGGCTCCTACGAGCAGTACTTC. Its translation: CASIRLGSYEQYF. This rearrangement joins TRBV6-5 to TRBJ2-7, with D uncertain. The CDR3 loop spans 13 amino acids. Trimming shortened V by 7 bases and J by 0 bases, and 10 bases separated the two germline ends. Per germline, CDR1 MNHEY and CDR2 SVGAGI.

The V call is TRBV5-5, the J call TRBJ1-5; the match to TRBD1 covers 8 bases. Trimming cost V 0 bases and J 7 bases; bases outside gene matches: 18. This CDR3 is 19 amino acids long. Germline loops: CDR1 SGHKS, CDR2 YYEKEE (reference sequence). DNA of the CDR3: TGTGCCAGCAGCTTGGAGGCCAGGGGGCGACATAAGGCTGGACAGCCCCAGCATTTT. This translates into CASSLEARGRHKAGQPQHF.